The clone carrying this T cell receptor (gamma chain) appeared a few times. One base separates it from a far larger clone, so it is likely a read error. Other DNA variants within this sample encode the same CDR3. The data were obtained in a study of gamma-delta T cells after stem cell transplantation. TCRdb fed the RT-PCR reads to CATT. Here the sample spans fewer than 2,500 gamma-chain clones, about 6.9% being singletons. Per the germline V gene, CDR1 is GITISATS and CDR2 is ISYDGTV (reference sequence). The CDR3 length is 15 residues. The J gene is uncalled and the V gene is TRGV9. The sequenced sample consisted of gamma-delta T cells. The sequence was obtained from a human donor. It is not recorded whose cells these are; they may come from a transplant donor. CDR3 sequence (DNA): TGTGCCTTGTGGGAGGTGGGGGGTAGGTATTATAAAAAACTCTTT. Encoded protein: CALWEVGGRYYKKLF.